This T cell receptor beta chain was sequenced during a study of T-cell reconstitution after alpha-beta-depleted transplantation in children. Unique molecular identifiers were built into the TCRbeta library. MiXCR, run by TCRdb on the PCR reads, gives a single entry per CDR3 protein. Among 240,000 or so distinct CDR3 sequences listed, approximately 12% were seen once. Many counts were recorded for this clonotype. Germline V gene lookup returns CDR1 MDHEN and CDR2 SYDVKM. The CDR3 has 16 residues. With 7 bases clipped from V and 2 bases from J, the junction kept 11 bases outside the gene matches. This receptor was identified in a human donor who donated a stem cell graft to a child with acute lymphoblastic leukemia. This chain links TRBV28 with TRBJ2-1; TRBD1 agrees at 7 bases. The sequences come from PBMCs from the stem cell graft donor, collected from the stem cell graft. The chain's CDR3 is CASTAGTETPYNEQFF. As DNA, the CDR3 is TGTGCCAGCACAGCCGGGACAGAGACCCCCTACAATGAGCAGTTCTTC.